The entry below describes one TCR beta chain. Its antigen is currently not known. The record has no base qualities; no much larger clone is one base away. The CDR3 starts with the cysteine, ends with the phenylalanine, and has 15 residues. This entry keeps only the CDR3 DNA: 45 bases, framed from base 1. V is reduced by 5 bases and J by 7 bases, leaving a spacing of 22 bases between them. Based on the germline V gene, the CDR1 and CDR2 sequences are SQVTM and ANQGSEA. The sample is drawn from a study of blood T cell repertoires in COVID-19 (TCRdb year 2020). With respect to the entire study: Samples covering the acute and convalescent phases of COVID-19 were provided by collaborators in the United States, Italy and Spain. The prospective study material was composed of cDNA or gDNA derived from T cells, B-cell-depleted T cells, or PBMCs. The dataset comprised deeply sampled blood TCRbeta repertoires from subjects exposed to, actively infected with, or recovered from COVID-19. The repertoires were made available in a free public database intended to serve as a resource for research on the immune response to SARS-CoV-2. The samples were drawn from the first 160 participants of the ongoing ImmuneRACE study and from 950 to 1,500 subjects provided by 6 global collaborators. A de-identified subject ID, COVID-19 status, age in years and sex were almost always included in the sample metadata. Where available, HLA class I and class II types were taken from metadata supplied by the sample provider and were not determined by assay-based typing. Beyond this particular receptor, the publication reports: Clinical and demographic metadata were provided uncurated, with the amount varying by source and participant.

Each collaborating institution followed its own protocols to collect whole blood in K2EDTA tubes. For TCRbeta analysis, collaborator samples were shipped as frozen whole blood, as isolated PBMCs, or as DNA extracted from either sample type. The immunoSEQ Assay, a bias-controlled multiplex PCR, was used to amplify TCRbeta CDR3 regions from genomic DNA. The authors processed their data as follows. The number of nucleated cells in each sample was estimated by amplification of reference gene primers within the assay. To quantify the absolute abundance of each unique TCRbeta CDR3 rearrangement, sequence reads were collapsed and filtered. For each sample, productive Simpson clonality was calculated by taking the square root of Simpson's diversity index across productive rearrangements. Drawn from immuneACCESS, this table holds only the in-frame rearrangements with V and J called that TCRdb kept. Clones are partly lost; checked studies trace under half to an unresolved V gene and leave the rest unexplained. V and J calls and clone size are copied from that table; D and trimming were computed from the DNA. This sample comprises 200,000 to 300,000 clones, 88% of them detected only once. Of the sample, 0.65% to 0.95% is held by the ten largest clones.

Material: peripheral blood. The sequence was obtained from a woman in her twenties or thirties with acute or convalescent COVID-19. Recombination joined TRBV29-1 with TRBJ2-3; the D gene is perhaps TRBD2, on 7 matching bases. The bases are TGCAGCGTTCGACCCCGGGAGAGGGGGGGTAATACGCAGTATTTT. This codes for CSVRPRERGGNTQYF.